This TCR beta chain was identified during a study of blood T cell repertoires in COVID-19. Profiled with immunoSEQ multiplex PCR; TCRdb holds only in-frame clones, not every one. Among around 200,000 clones, around 85% were seen once, and the ten largest hold over 9.5%. The CDR3 runs 13 residues. V dropped 5 bases and J dropped 0 bases, with 10 bases sitting between them. Germline lookup yields CDR1 SQVTM and CDR2 ANQGSEA. The gene calls are TRBV29-1 and TRBJ1-1; no firm D call. Input material: peripheral blood. This sequence was found in a woman aged 60-75 years with COVID-19, enrolled during active disease. CDR3 coding DNA: TGCAGCGTTCTATACAGATTGAACACTGAAGCTTTCTTT. Residues: CSVLYRLNTEAFF.